This TCR beta chain was recorded in a study of cytomegalovirus exposure and HLA in healthy donors (TCRdb year 2017). For context, the study as a whole: An earlier analysis of fewer than 750 of the donors reported 276 Gb of sequence data and some 110 million unique TCR beta sequences obtained from 150 million to 200 million T cells. Donor age, sex, ethnicity and CMV serostatus were compiled alongside the repertoire data. The study used immunosequencing to profile the T cell repertoires of more than 650 subjects and linked those repertoires to cytomegalovirus serostatus. HLA typing included class I and class II loci at four-digit resolution. The later analysis used no new phenotypic data to find candidate immune exposures, relying instead on TCR beta sequences and their occurrence across donors. Roughly five DR-DQ haplotypes were handled as single units for association and clustering because linkage in the cohort was strong. The genetic ancestry cluster associated with self-reported Caucasian donors included about four fifths of the approximately 410 genotyped donors. Besides the first cohort of roughly 640 subjects, a separate validation cohort made up of about 120 different subjects was used. In a later analysis, previously published TCR beta repertoires from 550 to 750 donors were re-analyzed and high-resolution HLA genotyping was added so that TCR occurrence patterns could be studied. All discovery cohort repertoires had been generated using a single sequencing platform. A later genetic analysis used genome-wide SNP genotypes for about 60% of the roughly 700 donors, treating that subset as a discovery cohort. Typing coverage varied by locus: about 629-630 donors for A, B, C, DRB1 and DQB1; 522 for DQA1; nearly 610 for DPA1; approximately 490 for DPB1. Roughly 290 gigabases of sequencing data and 70 million to 95 million unique TCR sequences made up an early release that covered approximately 650 HLA-typed donors. An earlier analysis of several hundred of the donors applied high-throughput TCR beta sequencing to assess whether each TCR beta V gene segment acted as functional or pseudogenic. The study combined high-throughput TCR immunosequencing, statistical association of individual TCRs with disease status, and machine learning to predict cytomegalovirus infection status. The aim of the study was to test whether cataloging public T cell receptors could identify signatures of past pathogen exposure. Among roughly 400 genotyped donors of the cohort, an average of approximately 230,000 unique TCR beta nucleotide sequences were sequenced per donor, 15% to 20% of them non-productive. The study at large found these results: In a later analysis, 15,000 to 20,000 TCR beta sequences were associated with specific HLA alleles at a false discovery rate of 0.05. In vitro tests confirmed that a few of the cytomegalovirus-associated TCR beta chains recognize cytomegalovirus antigens. A group of highly shared sequence variants was considered likely to be a technical artifact of the sequencing pipeline. A later analysis reported that several top co-occurrence clusters appeared linked to parvovirus B19, influenza, CMV and Epstein-Barr virus. In an earlier analysis of some 640 of the donors, most TCR beta V segments were observed in productive rearrangements about 90% or about 30% of the time, broadly matching IMGT annotations. A later genetic analysis associated a missense DCLRE1C variant with V-gene and J-gene trimming of TCR beta chains, and an independent cohort replicated the association. Strong co-occurrence of HLA alleles, especially DR and DQ, made assigning TCR associations to individual alleles difficult. Only TCR beta chains were sequenced in this cohort, and the absence of alpha or paired-chain data limited detectable features. Sequencing depth was assumed to be roughly uniform across donors in the presence/absence analyses, though that assumption may not hold. A later analysis found that HLA-associated TCR beta chains were more clonally expanded and had lower generation probabilities than equally common non-associated chains. Most CMV-associated TCR beta chains appeared to be HLA-restricted in a later analysis, and the HLA associations seemed to be driven largely by CMV exposure. A further reported finding was that TCR beta sequences accurately predicted the HLA-A and HLA-B alleles for most subjects in the first cohort. In a later analysis, TCR association rates were found to vary across HLA loci, with the most associated TCRs seen for DRB1 alleles and the fewest for HLA-C alleles. A later genetic analysis reported fewer N-insertions in productive TCRs among donors in an Asian-associated ancestry cluster than the approximately 700-donor mean. The classifier was reported to diagnose cytomegalovirus status with high specificity and sensitivity in both the original cohort and the validation cohort. Because HLA typing was unavailable for some donors at each locus, only the typed subset was used in association tests. According to the authors, the approach could potentially be generalized to other disease states and immunological phenotypes. Across donors, most TCR sequences were observed very rarely, whereas some public TCRs were present in many individuals. Because counts were too low, more than 15 rarely observed V segments, including chromosome 9 orphons, were excluded from the earlier analysis of some 540 of the donors. The study listed approximately 150 TCR beta chains as associated with cytomegalovirus. Immune exposure information for the cohort was limited to CMV serostatus. Linkage disequilibrium might explain the correlated functional status among segregating V segments, but an unknown experimental factor could not be ruled out.

The library was prepared using the immunoSEQ multiplex PCR assay. A mixture of 60 forward primers for TCR Vbeta segments and 13 reverse primers for TCR Jbeta segments was used in the multiplex PCR. A multiplex PCR assay on genomic DNA amplified the CDR3 region of rearranged TCR beta genes. On the Illumina HiSeq System, the amplified TCR beta libraries were sequenced as 87-base-pair reads. Per the authors' processing: A later analysis tallied approximately 87 million unique TCR beta chains across the approximately 670 repertoires, and approximately 11 million of those chains were shared by two or more donors. Raw reads were error-corrected and collapsed into unique sequences by a nearest-neighbor algorithm in which closely related sequences were merged to remove PCR and sequencing errors. V, D and J gene segments were assigned by aligning CDR3 sequences to IMGT reference sequences. For a sequence to be retained, a match of at least six nucleotides to both a V gene segment and a J gene segment was required. Rearrangements were called productive when the CDR3 lacked stop codons and stayed in frame with V and J; all others were non-productive. CDR3 was defined according to IMGT convention as the region running from the second conserved V-encoded cysteine to the conserved J-encoded phenylalanine. Sequences without an unambiguous match to a single V gene segment were excluded from the earlier analysis of a few hundred of the donors. An earlier analysis of just under 600 of the donors called V segments functional above 56.7% productive rearrangements and segregating when the between-donor standard deviation exceeded 5%. To diagnose cytomegalovirus status from the catalog of TCR beta chain sequences, a statistical classification framework was built. A later analysis assigned V and J genes by comparing TCR nucleotide sequences with IMGT/GENE-DB human TR gene sequences. In a later analysis, CDR3 sequences and most-parsimonious VDJ recombination scenarios were assigned using the TCRdist pipeline. In a later analysis, each TCR beta chain was defined by its CDR3 amino acid sequence together with its V-gene family, and reads lacking a unique V-gene family were excluded. In a later analysis, approximately 590 highly shared, low-generation-probability nucleotide sequences were removed to address suspected cross-contamination and a sequencing artifact. A later analysis calculated a clonal expansion index for each public chain from normalized within-repertoire ranks of inferred template counts. In a later analysis, generation probabilities were computed using a VDJ recombination model fitted to out-of-frame rearrangements, and the results were checked against IGoR. Hypergeometric tests were used in a later analysis to score TCR-TCR, TCR-HLA and TCR-CMV co-occurrence, with a repertoire-size bias correction applied to the TCR pairs. A later analysis estimated false discovery rates by permuting HLA or CMV assignments 20 times. In a later analysis, co-occurring TCRs were grouped using DBSCAN, and TCRdist sequence similarity was added for clustering within HLA-allele-positive subsets. Repertoires with fewer than 30,000 or more than 120,000 public chains, plus five repertoires with anomalous nucleotide sharing, were excluded from co-occurrence clustering. The table was pulled from immuneACCESS by TCRdb, which kept in-frame rearrangements only. Such tables lose some clones; where checked, under half of the loss comes from unresolved V genes, and the rest has no known cause. V, J and clone size reflect that table, while D and trimming were determined from the DNA. Across this sample there are some 180,000 clones, with around three quarters seen only once. In total, the top ten clones hold roughly 2.5% of the sample.

The cohort comprised some 730 healthy bone marrow donors. At the time of sampling, every cohort member was nominally healthy, though immune exposures that went unrecorded were likely present. The donor was CMV seropositive and was included in the group of about 290 seropositive cohort members. A peripheral blood sample was collected from each donor, and TCR beta sequencing was performed on peripheral blood mononuclear cells. Genomic DNA was extracted from the blood cell samples with the Qiagen DNeasy Blood Extraction Kit. Of note for this clone: No cognate antigen has been identified for it. Base qualities were left out, and no much larger clone turns up one base away.

Sequences were obtained from PBMCs. This TCR came from a woman under 40 in good health and CMV-seropositive.

In nucleotides, the sequence is TGCGCCAGCAGCCGACTGAGTGGCAGTGAGACCCAGTACTTC. The translation is CASSRLSGSETQYF. This sequence uses TRBV4-3 and TRBJ2-5; the D gene lacks a confident call. The CDR3 sequence holds 14 residues, the cysteine and phenylalanine included. Only the CDR3 DNA is retained, 42 bases long and in frame from the first base. Trimming takes 4 bases from V and 5 bases from J, and the germline ends sit 14 bases apart. CDR1 is given as LGHNA and CDR2 as YSLEER, both from the germline V gene.